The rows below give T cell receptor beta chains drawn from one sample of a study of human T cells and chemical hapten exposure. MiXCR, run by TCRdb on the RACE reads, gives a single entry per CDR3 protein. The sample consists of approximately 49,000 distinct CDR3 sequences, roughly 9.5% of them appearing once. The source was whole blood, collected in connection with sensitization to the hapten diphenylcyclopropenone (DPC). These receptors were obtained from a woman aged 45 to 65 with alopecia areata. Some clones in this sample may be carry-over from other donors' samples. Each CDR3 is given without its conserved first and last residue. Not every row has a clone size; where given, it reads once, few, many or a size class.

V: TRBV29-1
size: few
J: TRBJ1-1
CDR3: SVEGSQNTEAF

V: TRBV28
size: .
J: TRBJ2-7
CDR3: ASRPTGTIYEQY

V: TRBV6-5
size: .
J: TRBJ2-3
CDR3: ASSQGQGSDTQY

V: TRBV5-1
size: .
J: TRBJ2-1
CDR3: ASSLLAETYNEQF

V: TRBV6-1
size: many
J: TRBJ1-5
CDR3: ASSESNQPQH

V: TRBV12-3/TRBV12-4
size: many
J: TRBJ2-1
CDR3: ASSFRGVSGNEQF

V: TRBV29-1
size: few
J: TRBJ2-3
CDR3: SVVTGGTDTQY

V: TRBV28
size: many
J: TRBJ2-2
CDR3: ASSPGLAGAGGELF

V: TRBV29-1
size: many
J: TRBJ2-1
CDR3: SVEGTSAYNEQF

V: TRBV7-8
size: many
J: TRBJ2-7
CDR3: ASSQGLSSYEQY

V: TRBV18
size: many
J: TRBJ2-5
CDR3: ASSRLSQETQY

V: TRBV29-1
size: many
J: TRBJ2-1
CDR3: SVVSLAGVDEQF

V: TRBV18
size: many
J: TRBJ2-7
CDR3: ASSPGGTDSYEQY

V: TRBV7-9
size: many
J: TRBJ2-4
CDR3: ASSSTNGEGRVQY

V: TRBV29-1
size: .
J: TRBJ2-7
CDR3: SVEVAGGPYEQY

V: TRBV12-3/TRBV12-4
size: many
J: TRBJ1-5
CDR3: ASSFAVRYSNQPQH

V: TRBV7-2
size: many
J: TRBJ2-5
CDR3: ASSLMDRASVTQY

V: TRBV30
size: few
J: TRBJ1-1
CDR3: AWTQLENTEAF

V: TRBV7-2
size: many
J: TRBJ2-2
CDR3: ASSLRTNTGELF